This T cell receptor (beta chain) is from a study of T cells in Graves' hyperthyroidism and ophthalmopathy. Graves' hyperthyroidism without ophthalmopathy progression within 18 months was termed stable. The study based diagnoses on clinical symptoms, serum thyroxine and TRAb, thyroid ultrasound and orbital computed tomography. Fresh peripheral blood, 10 ml, was the source of the PBMCs. Comments on this clonotype: One end of the junction varies from germline; a read error may be responsible.

CDR3 length equals 13 residues. The germline V gene has CDR1 KGHDR and CDR2 SFDVKD. Amplified TCR beta CDR3 regions came from RNA transcripts. The study used the HTBI primer set for a first-round RT-PCR of the TCR CDR3. TCRdb recomputed calls from the multiplex PCR reads with MiXCR, one row per CDR3 protein. Seen here are some 350,000 distinct CDR3 sequences, 25% observed once, and the top ten hold less than 75%. The TCR was taken from a middle-aged man with Graves' hyperthyroidism. The rearrangement joins TRBV24-1 to TRBJ1-3; D uncertain. The specimen sequenced was blood. CDR3 sequence (DNA): TGTGCCACCAGAGACAACGCTGGAAACGCCATATATTTT. This encodes CATRDNAGNAIYF.